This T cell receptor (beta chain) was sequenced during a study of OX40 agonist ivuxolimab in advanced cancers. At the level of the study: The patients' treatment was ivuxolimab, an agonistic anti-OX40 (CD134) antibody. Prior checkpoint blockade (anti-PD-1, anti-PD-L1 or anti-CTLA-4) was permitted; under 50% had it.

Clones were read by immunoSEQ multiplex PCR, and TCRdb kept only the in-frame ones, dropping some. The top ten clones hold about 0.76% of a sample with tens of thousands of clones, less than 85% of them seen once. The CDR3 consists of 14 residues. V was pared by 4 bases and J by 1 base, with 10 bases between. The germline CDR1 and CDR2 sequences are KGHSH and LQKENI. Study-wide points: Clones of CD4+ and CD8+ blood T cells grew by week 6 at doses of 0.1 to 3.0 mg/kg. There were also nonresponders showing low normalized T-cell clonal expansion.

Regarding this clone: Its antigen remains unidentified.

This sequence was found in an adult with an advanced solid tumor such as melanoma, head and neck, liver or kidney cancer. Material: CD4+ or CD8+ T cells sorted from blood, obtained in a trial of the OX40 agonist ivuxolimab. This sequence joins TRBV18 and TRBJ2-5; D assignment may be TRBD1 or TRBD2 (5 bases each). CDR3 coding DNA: TGTGCCAGCTCACTTGGGGGATCCCAAGAGACCCAGTACTTC. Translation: CASSLGGSQETQYF.